This T cell receptor beta chain is from a study of post-analysis software for immune sequencing data (dated by TCRdb to between 2014 and 2016). Study-wide context: Disease courses on record covered relapsing-remitting, secondary progressive and progressive-relapsing multiple sclerosis, though some patients had no subtype annotation. The patient repertoires were set against under 12 previously published healthy control repertoires from donors whose ages ranged from roughly 6 to 27 years. A subset of samples was prepared in parallel using single-end sample barcoding, then pooled and co-amplified after Illumina adapter ligation.

Here is what the overall study found, with its caveats: Significantly higher frequencies in patients than in controls were found for roughly 5 TRBV segments, including TRBV5-6, TRBV5-1 and TRBV20-1. Significantly lower normalized Chao1 diversity was found in multiple sclerosis patients than in controls, suggesting substantial peripheral T-cell clonal expansion. The multiple sclerosis patient group was slightly younger than the control group. When samples were clustered directly using the F measure, samples prepared in the same batch co-clustered strongly, which prompted a batch-effect correction.

About this clonotype itself: Its specific antigen is unknown. One base away there is no much larger clone; base qualities are not given.

Library method: PCR. TCRdb lists the instrument as Illumina HiSeq 2500. To reduce PCR and sequencing biases, unique molecular identifiers were built into the TCR beta cDNA libraries. Every 1 to 10 million input T cells yielded about 500,000 cDNA molecules, meaning each molecule approximated one T cell. The patient libraries were prepared and sequenced using the same protocol as the earlier healthy control dataset. Within a given batch, samples were prepared together, multiplexed and sequenced on the same HiSeq lane. Per the source publication's procedure: Raw barcoded reads were processed with MIGEC, and single-read molecular identifier groups were discarded before consensus assembly and CDR3 extraction. VDJtools was used for post-analysis of the clonotype tables, with diversity normalized by down-sampling every dataset to the smallest sample size. In repertoire overlap clustering, CDR3 amino acid sequences, but not nucleotide sequences, were matched to correct batch-related cross-sample contamination. TCRdb reworked the public reads: Q25 trimming with fastp, MiXCR clone assembly, productive beta chains retained. Identical CDR3 protein sequences are pooled into one entry, listed with their most common genes and DNA. TCRdb's processing, not the authors' own work, is the source of the V and J calls. The sample table records about 200,000 distinct CDR3 sequences; 29% of these occur just once. The ten largest clonotypes hold 3.4% of the sample.

After removal of 10 bases from V and 6 bases from J, the junction retains 12 bases not matched to a gene. CDR1 MNHEY and CDR2 SMNVEV are derived from the germline V gene (reference sequence). The CDR3 goes from the cysteine to the phenylalanine over 15 residues. Only the CDR3 DNA stays, 45 bases, in frame from base 1. To demonstrate the VDJtools post-analysis software, TCR beta repertoires were profiled from the peripheral blood of roughly 12 young patients with multiple sclerosis. The multiple sclerosis patients were children and adolescents between roughly 6 and 15 years of age. The V and J genes are TRBV27 and TRBJ2-1; the central 10 bases match TRBD1. Sequenced material: blood. The TCR was taken from a girl under 18 with multiple sclerosis. The base sequence is TGTGCCACTCTCCCCCGGGACAGGGGCCCCAATGAGCAGTTCTTC. The encoded protein is CATLPRDRGPNEQFF.